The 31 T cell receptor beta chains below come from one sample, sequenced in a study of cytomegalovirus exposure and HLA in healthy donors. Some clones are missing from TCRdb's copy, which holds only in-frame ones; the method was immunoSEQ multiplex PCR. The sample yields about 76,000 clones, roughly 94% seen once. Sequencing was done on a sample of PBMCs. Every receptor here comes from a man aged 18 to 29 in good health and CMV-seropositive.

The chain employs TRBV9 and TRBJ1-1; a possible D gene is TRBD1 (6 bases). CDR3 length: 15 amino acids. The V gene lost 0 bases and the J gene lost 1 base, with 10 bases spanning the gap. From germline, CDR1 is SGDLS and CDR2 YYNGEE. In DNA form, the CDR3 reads TGTGCCAGCAGCGTAGGCAGGGGTCCGAACACTGAAGCTTTCTTT. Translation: CASSVGRGPNTEAFF.

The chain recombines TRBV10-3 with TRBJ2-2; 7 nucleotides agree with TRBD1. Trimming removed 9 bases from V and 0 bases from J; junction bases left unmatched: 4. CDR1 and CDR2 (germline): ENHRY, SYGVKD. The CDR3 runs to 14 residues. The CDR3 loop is CAIGQASNTGELFF. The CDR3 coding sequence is TGTGCCATTGGACAGGCGTCGAACACCGGGGAGCTGTTTTTT.

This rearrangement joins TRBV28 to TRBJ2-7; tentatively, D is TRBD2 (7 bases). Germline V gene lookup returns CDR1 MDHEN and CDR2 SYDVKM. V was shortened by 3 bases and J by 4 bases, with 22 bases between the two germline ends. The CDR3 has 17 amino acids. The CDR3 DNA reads TGTGCCAGCAGTTTTCCCAAAGGGGGGGCCGGGAGATACGAGCAGTACTTC. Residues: CASSFPKGGAGRYEQYF.

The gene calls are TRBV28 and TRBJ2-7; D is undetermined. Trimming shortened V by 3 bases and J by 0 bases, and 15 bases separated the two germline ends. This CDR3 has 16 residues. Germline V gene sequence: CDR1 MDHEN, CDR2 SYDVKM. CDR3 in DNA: TGTGCCAGCAGTTTTACCTCTAAGATGAGCTCCTACGAGCAGTACTTC. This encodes CASSFTSKMSSYEQYF.

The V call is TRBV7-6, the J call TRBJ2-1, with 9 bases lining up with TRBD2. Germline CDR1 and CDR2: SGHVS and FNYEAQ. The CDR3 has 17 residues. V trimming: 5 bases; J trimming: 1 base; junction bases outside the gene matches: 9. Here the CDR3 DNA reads TGTGCCAGCAGCCCAGGGACTAGCCGGGGATCCTACAATGAGCAGTTCTTC. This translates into CASSPGTSRGSYNEQFF.

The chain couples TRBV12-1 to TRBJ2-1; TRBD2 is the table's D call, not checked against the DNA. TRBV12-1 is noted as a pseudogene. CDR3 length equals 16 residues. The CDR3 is CASSFTAAGGDNEQFF. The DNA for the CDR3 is TGTGCCAGCAGCTTTACTGCGGCGGGAGGAGACAATGAGCAGTTCTTC.

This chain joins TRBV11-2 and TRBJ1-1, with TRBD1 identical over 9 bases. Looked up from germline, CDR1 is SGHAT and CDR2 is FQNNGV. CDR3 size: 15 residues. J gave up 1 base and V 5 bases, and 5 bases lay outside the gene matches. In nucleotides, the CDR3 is TGTGCCAGCAGCCGAAGGACAGGGGCGAACACTGAAGCTTTCTTT. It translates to CASSRRTGANTEAFF.

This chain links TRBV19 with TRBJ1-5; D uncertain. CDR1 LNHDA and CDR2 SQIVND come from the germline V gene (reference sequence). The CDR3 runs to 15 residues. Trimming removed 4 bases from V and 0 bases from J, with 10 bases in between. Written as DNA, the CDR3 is TGTGCCAGTAGTAAAGTGCGATCTAGCAATCAGCCCCAGCATTTT. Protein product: CASSKVRSSNQPQHF.

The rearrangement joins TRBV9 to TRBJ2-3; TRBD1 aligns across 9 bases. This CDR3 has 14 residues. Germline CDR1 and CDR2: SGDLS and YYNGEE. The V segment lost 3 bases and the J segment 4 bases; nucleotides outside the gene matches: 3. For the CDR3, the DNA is TGTGCCAGCAGCGCGACAGGGGGGGCAGATACGCAGTATTTT. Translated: CASSATGGADTQYF.

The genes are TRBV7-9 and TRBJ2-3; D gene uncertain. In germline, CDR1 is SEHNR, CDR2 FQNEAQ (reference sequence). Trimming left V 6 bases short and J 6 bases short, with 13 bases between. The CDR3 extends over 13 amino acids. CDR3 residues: CASSASGSDTQYF. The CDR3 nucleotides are TGTGCCAGCAGTGCCTCCGGGTCGGATACGCAGTATTTT. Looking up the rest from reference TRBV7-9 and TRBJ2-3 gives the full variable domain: DTGVSQNPRHKITKRGQNVTFRCDPISEHNRLYWYRQTLGQGPEFLTYFQNEAQLEKSRLLSDRFSAERPKGSFSTLEIQRTEQGDSAMYLCASSASGSDTQYFGPGTRLTVL.

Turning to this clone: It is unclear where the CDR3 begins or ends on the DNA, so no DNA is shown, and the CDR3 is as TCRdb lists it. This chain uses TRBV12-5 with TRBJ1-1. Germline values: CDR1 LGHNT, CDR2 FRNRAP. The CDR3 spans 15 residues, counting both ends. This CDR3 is CASGLEREANTEAFF.

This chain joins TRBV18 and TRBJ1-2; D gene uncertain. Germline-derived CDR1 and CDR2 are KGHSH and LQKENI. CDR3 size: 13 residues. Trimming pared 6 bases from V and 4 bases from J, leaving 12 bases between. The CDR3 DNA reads TGTGCCAGCTCTCGCGATCCGATCTATGGCTACACCTTC. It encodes CASSRDPIYGYTF.

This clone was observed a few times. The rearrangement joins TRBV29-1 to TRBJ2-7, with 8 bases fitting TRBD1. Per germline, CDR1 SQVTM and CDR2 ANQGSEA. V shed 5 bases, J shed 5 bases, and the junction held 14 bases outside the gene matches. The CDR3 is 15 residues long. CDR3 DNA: TGCAGCGTTACAGTGGCGGACAGGGTAATACACGAGCAGTACTTC. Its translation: CSVTVADRVIHEQYF.

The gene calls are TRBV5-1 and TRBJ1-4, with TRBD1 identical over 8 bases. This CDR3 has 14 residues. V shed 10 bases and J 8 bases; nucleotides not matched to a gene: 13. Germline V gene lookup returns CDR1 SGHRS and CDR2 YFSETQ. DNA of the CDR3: TGCGCCTCCTCTCCCCAGGGGGCGAGCGAAAAACTGTTTTTT. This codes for CASSPQGASEKLFF.

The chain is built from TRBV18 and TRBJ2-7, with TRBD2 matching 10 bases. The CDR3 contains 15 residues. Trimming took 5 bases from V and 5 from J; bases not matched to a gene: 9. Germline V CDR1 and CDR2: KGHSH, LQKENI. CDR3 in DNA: TGTGCCAGCTCATCGCTAGCGGGAGAGGCGGACGAGCAGTACTTC. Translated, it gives CASSSLAGEADEQYF. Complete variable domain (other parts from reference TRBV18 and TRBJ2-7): NAGVMQNPRHLVRRRGQEARLRCSPMKGHSHVYWYRQLPEEGLKFMVYLQKENIIDESGMPKERFSAEFPKEGPSILRIQQVVRGDSAAYFCASSSLAGEADEQYFGPGTRLTVT.

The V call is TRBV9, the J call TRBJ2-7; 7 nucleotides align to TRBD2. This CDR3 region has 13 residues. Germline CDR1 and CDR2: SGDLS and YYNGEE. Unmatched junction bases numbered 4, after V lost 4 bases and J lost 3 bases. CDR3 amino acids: CASSLGLGYEQYF. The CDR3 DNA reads TGTGCCAGCAGCCTCGGACTAGGCTACGAGCAGTACTTC.

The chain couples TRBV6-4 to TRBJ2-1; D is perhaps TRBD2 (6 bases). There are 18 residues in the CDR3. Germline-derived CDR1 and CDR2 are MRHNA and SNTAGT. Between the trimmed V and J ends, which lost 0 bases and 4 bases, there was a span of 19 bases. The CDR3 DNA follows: TGTGCCAGCAGTGACTCTAATTTGGGTAGCGGAAAATACAATGAGCAGTTCTTC. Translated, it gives CASSDSNLGSGKYNEQFF.

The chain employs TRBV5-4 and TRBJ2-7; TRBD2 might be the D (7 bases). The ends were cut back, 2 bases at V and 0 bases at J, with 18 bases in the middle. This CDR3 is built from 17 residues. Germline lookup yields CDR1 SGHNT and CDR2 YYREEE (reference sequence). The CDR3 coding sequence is TGTGCCAGCAGCTTCTCAGGGCGGGGGACAAGCTCCTACGAGCAGTACTTC. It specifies CASSFSGRGTSSYEQYF.

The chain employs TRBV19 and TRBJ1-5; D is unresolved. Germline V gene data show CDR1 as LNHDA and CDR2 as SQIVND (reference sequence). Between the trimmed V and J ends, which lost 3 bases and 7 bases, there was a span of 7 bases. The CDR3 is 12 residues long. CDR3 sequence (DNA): TGTGCCAGTAGTATGGTGCTACAGCCCCAGCATTTT. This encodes CASSMVLQPQHF.

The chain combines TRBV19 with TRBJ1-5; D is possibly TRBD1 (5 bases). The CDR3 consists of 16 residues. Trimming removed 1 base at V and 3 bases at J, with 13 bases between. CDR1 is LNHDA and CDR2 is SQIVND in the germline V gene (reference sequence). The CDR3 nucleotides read TGTGCCAGTAGTATAGGGGGCAGGGCCCTCAATCAGCCCCAGCATTTT. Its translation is CASSIGGRALNQPQHF.

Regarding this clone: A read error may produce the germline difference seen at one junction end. The CDR3 spells CASEERGQALAGHF. The CDR3 coding sequence is TGTGCCAGCGAGGAAAGGGGACAGGCCCTCGCGGGACACTTC. The chain combines TRBV28 with TRBJ2-7, with 8 bases identical to TRBD1. The germline V gene has CDR1 MDHEN and CDR2 SYDVKM. The CDR3 has 14 residues.

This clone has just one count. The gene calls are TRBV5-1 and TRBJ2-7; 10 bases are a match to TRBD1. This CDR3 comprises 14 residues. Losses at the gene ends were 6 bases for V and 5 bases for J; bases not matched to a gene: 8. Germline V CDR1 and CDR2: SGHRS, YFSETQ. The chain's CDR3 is CASKFGTGDDEQYF. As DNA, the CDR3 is TGCGCCAGCAAGTTCGGGACAGGGGACGACGAGCAGTACTTC.

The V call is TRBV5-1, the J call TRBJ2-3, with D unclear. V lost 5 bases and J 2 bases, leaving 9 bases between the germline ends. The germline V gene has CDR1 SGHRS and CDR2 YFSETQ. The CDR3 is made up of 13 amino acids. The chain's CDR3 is CASRTSFTDTQYF. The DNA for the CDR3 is TGCGCCAGCAGGACATCATTCACAGATACGCAGTATTTT.

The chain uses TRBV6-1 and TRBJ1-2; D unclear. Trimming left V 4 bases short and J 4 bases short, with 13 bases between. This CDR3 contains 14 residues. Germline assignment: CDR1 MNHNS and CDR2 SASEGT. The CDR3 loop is CASSVGSEAYGYTF. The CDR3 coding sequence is TGTGCCAGCAGTGTCGGCAGCGAGGCCTATGGCTACACCTTC.

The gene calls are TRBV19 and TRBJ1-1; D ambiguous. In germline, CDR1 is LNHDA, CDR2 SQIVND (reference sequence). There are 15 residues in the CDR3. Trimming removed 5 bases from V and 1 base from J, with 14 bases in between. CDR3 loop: CASSLRLGRNTEAFF. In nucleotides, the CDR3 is TGTGCCAGTAGTTTACGGTTGGGCAGGAACACTGAAGCTTTCTTT.

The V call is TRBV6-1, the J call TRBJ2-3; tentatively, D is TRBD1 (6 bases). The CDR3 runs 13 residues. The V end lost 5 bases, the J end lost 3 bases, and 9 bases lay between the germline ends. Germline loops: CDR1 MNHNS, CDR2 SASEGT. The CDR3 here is CASSHRATDTQYF. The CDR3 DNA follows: TGTGCCAGCAGTCACAGGGCTACAGATACGCAGTATTTT.

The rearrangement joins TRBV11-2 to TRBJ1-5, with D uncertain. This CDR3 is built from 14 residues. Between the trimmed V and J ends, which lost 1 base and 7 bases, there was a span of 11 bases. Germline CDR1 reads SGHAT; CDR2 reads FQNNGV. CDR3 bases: TGTGCCAGCAGCTTAGGAGGGAGTGGGCAGCCCCAGCATTTT. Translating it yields CASSLGGSGQPQHF.

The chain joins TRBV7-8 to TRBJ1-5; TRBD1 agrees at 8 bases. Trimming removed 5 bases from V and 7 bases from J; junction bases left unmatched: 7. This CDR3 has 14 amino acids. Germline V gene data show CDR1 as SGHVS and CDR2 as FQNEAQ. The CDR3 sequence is CASSPPGGRQPQHF. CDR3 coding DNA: TGTGCCAGCAGCCCACCAGGGGGCCGCCAGCCCCAGCATTTT.

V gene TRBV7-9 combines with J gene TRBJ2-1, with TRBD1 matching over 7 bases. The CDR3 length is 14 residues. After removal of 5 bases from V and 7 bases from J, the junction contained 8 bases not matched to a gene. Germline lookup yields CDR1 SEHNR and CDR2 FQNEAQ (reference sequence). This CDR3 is CASSRRQGWNEQFF. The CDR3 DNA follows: TGTGCCAGCAGCCGACGACAGGGTTGGAATGAGCAGTTCTTC. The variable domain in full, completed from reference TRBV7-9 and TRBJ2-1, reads DTGVSQNPRHKITKRGQNVTFRCDPISEHNRLYWYRQTLGQGPEFLTYFQNEAQLEKSRLLSDRFSAERPKGSFSTLEIQRTEQGDSAMYLCASSRRQGWNEQFFGPGTRLTVL.

CDR3 amino acids: CASSLALPEAFF. DNA of the CDR3: TGTGCCAGCAGCTTAGCGCTACCAGAAGCTTTCTTT. This chain connects TRBV7-9 to TRBJ1-1; D ambiguous. V was shortened by 0 bases and J by 8 bases, with 7 bases between the two germline ends. Germline V lookup: CDR1 SEHNR, CDR2 FQNEAQ (reference sequence). This CDR3 comprises 12 residues.

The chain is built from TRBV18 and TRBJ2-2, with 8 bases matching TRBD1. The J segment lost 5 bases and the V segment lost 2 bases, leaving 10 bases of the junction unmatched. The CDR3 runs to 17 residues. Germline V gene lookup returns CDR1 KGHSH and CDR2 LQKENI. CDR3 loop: CASSPVRQGFLTGELFF. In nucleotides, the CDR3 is TGTGCCAGCTCACCAGTCCGACAGGGGTTTCTAACCGGGGAGCTGTTTTTT.